Presented here are 2 T cell receptor beta chains from one specimen sequenced in a study of blood T cell repertoires in COVID-19. Generated by immunoSEQ multiplex PCR, the TCRdb table keeps only in-frame clones and is missing some. The table lists approximately 380,000 clones, about 85% of them singletons, with 3.5% to 4% in the top ten. Specimen: peripheral blood. These receptors came from a woman between 18 and 30 years old with acute or convalescent COVID-19.

The chain uses TRBV21-1 and TRBJ1-1; TRBD1, as called in the table, went unchecked against the DNA. TRBV21-1 is deemed a pseudogene. This CDR3 is 19 amino acids long. The CDR3 bases are TGTGCCAGCAGCATTAGAGTCATTAGTAGGGACAGGTTAAACACTGAAGCTTTCTTT. It codes for CASSIRVISRDRLNTEAFF.

This chain joins TRBV6-6 and TRBJ1-2; a weak D match, TRBD1 (6 bases). V lost 6 bases and J 4 bases, leaving 15 bases between the germline ends. The CDR3 contains 14 residues. CDR1 and CDR2 (germline): MNHNY, SVGAGI (reference sequence). The CDR3 spells CASSRRTDSYGYTF. CDR3 nucleotides: TGTGCCAGCAGCCGAAGGACAGATTCCTATGGCTACACCTTC.